The 2 T cell receptor beta chains below come from one sample, sequenced in a study of T cell responses to AZD1222 COVID-19 vaccine (dated by TCRdb to the early 2020s). The method was the immunoSEQ multiplex PCR assay. Not all clones reach the TCRdb copy of this immuneACCESS table, which keeps in-frame sequences only. Checked studies attribute under half of the gap to unresolved V genes and leave the rest unexplained. Across this sample there are about 120,000 clones, with 89% seen only once. About 1.4% of the sample goes to the ten largest clones. The intended sense of this specimen's time point label: baseline before first vaccination. The material sequenced was peripheral blood, taken on day 0 of AZD1222 vaccination. The receptors come from an adult in good health.

The rearrangement links TRBV3-1 (or the pseudogene TRBV3-2) to TRBJ1-5; D gene uncertain. This CDR3 spans 17 amino acids. CDR1 is LGHDT and CDR2 is YNNKEL in the germline V gene (reference sequence). The ends were cut back, 5 bases at V and 5 bases at J, with 22 bases in the middle. Here the CDR3 DNA reads TGTGCCAGCAGCAGACTGCGTCCCATTTTTGGCCATCAGCCCCAGCATTTT. Its protein is CASSRLRPIFGHQPQHF.

The CDR3 sequence is CASSQDEGLKAGSTNEKLFF. The CDR3 nucleotides are TGTGCCAGCAGCCAAGATGAGGGTTTGAAGGCGGGGTCAACTAATGAAAAACTGTTTTTT. The chain links TRBV3-1 (or the pseudogene TRBV3-2) to TRBJ1-4; D call uncertain. CDR1 is LGHDT, CDR2 YNNKEL, per germline (reference sequence). There are 20 residues in the CDR3. Trimming left V 0 bases short and J 0 bases short, with 20 bases between.